The 18 T cell receptor beta chains given below trace back to one sample, sequenced in a study of molecular identifiers for immune sequencing clone quantification. TCRdb reanalysed the PCR reads using MiXCR and keeps one entry per CDR3 protein. The sample lists roughly 300,000 distinct CDR3 sequences, roughly a quarter occurring once. Material: naive CD8+ T cells from blood, with Jurkat cell RNA spiked in. The subset was: FACS-sorted CD8+CD4-CCR7+CD45RA+ naive T cells. The receptors come from a human donor in good health. Some libraries in this study had Jurkat cell RNA spiked in.

This clonotype has more than one count but fewer than ten. This chain uses TRBV2 with TRBJ2-1; D is unresolved. The CDR3 is 13 amino acids. Trimming removed 2 bases at V and 7 bases at J, with 9 bases between. CDR1 is SNHLY, CDR2 FYNNEI, per germline. CDR3 nucleotides: TGTGCCAGCAGTGAAATTTGGGGTAATGAGCAGTTCTTC. Translation: CASSEIWGNEQFF.

This clonotype occurred a few times. This chain joins TRBV27 and TRBJ1-1, with D perhaps TRBD1 (6 bases). Germline V CDR1 and CDR2: MNHEY, SMNVEV (reference sequence). Trimming took 1 base from V and 1 from J, leaving 13 bases between them. The length of the CDR3 is 16 residues. The DNA for the CDR3 is TGTGCCAGCAGTTTATTGGGGGTCAGGGGGAACACTGAAGCTTTCTTT. Amino acids: CASSLLGVRGNTEAFF.

This clonotype has ten or more counts. The gene calls are TRBV4-1 and TRBJ1-1; no definite D call. The CDR3 contains 13 residues. CDR1 and CDR2 (germline): MGHRA, YSYEKL. V lost 2 bases and J 3 bases, leaving 7 bases between the germline ends. CDR3 coding DNA: TGCGCCAGCAGCCAAAGCCGGGACACTGAAGCTTTCTTT. Translated, it gives CASSQSRDTEAFF.

This clonotype showed up many times. The chain uses TRBV6-5 and TRBJ1-1; unclear D gene. Germline V gene lookup returns CDR1 MNHEY and CDR2 SVGAGI. V lost 4 bases, J lost 0 bases, and 15 bases lay in between. The CDR3 covers 16 residues. Written as DNA, the CDR3 is TGTGCCAGCAGTTTAGGGCAATCTTATCTGAACACTGAAGCTTTCTTT. It is translated as CASSLGQSYLNTEAFF.

This clonotype was recorded many times. The V and J genes are TRBV25-1 and TRBJ2-1; 8 nucleotides align to TRBD2. J was trimmed by 4 bases and V by 11 bases; bases with no gene match: 7. Germline assignment: CDR1 MGHDK and CDR2 SYGVNS. There are 13 residues in the CDR3. CDR3 sequence: CAVGLAGYNEQFF. CDR3 bases: TGTGCCGTTGGACTAGCAGGATACAATGAGCAGTTCTTC.

This clonotype was counted only a few times. The CDR3 is CASSPWAINQPQHF. As DNA, the CDR3 is TGTGCCAGTAGTCCGTGGGCGATCAATCAGCCCCAGCATTTT. The rearrangement joins TRBV19 to TRBJ1-5; the D is unclear. Trimming pared 5 bases from V and 3 bases from J, leaving 11 bases between. This CDR3 comprises 14 residues. Germline V gene data show CDR1 as LNHDA and CDR2 as SQIVND (reference sequence).

This clonotype was recorded at least ten times. The rearrangement uses TRBV30 and TRBJ2-3; 7 bases agree with TRBD2. Per the germline V gene, CDR1 is GTSNPN and CDR2 is SVGIG (reference sequence). CDR3 length: 16 amino acids. J lost 2 bases, V lost 0 bases, and 8 bases had no gene match. CDR3 nucleotide sequence: TGTGCCTGGAGTGTATTCGCGCTAGCGGCCACAGATACGCAGTATTTT. Translating gives CAWSVFALAATDTQYF.

This chain links TRBV6-2 or TRBV6-3 with TRBJ2-5; unclear D gene. There are 15 residues in the CDR3. Trimming cost V 5 bases and J 0 bases, with 13 bases left between them. Germline-derived CDR1 and CDR2 are MNHEY and SVGEGT. The CDR3 nucleotides are TGTGCCAGCAGTCCCGAGACGGTGTACCAAGAGACCCAGTACTTC. Protein sequence: CASSPETVYQETQYF.

To note about this clonotype: It may be a read error: a sequence one base away is much more abundant. The chain carries TRBV5-6 and TRBJ1-6; D is unclear. The V and J ends lost 4 bases and 8 bases respectively, with 10 bases between them. The CDR3 sequence is 13 residues long. Germline V CDR1 and CDR2: SGHDT, YYEEEE. The CDR3 region is CASSRNIDSPLHF. In nucleotides, the CDR3 is TGTGCCAGCAGCCGGAATATAGATTCACCCCTCCACTTT.

This clonotype was counted ten times or more. The genes are TRBV27 and TRBJ2-5; D remains ambiguous. Germline-derived CDR1 and CDR2 are MNHEY and SMNVEV (reference sequence). There are 13 residues in the CDR3. Between the trimmed V and J ends, which lost 5 bases and 1 base, there was a span of 8 bases. CDR3 bases: TGTGCCAGCAGTCCCCGGGCCCAAGAGACCCAGTACTTC. Its protein is CASSPRAQETQYF.

This clonotype was picked up many times. This chain joins TRBV7-9 and TRBJ1-1; TRBD1 matches 8 bases. The germline CDR1 and CDR2 sequences are SEHNR and FQNEAQ (reference sequence). The CDR3 is 16 amino acids. After removal of 2 bases from V and 1 base from J, the junction contained 6 bases not matched to a gene. CDR3 DNA sequence: TGTGCCAGCAGCTTAAGTGGGACAGGAAAGAACACTGAAGCTTTCTTT. Amino acid sequence: CASSLSGTGKNTEAFF. Full variable domain (remainder filled in from reference TRBV7-9 and TRBJ1-1): DTGVSQNPRHKITKRGQNVTFRCDPISEHNRLYWYRQTLGQGPEFLTYFQNEAQLEKSRLLSDRFSAERPKGSFSTLEIQRTEQGDSAMYLCASSLSGTGKNTEAFFGQGTRLTVV.

This chain uses TRBV14 with TRBJ2-3; TRBD1 agrees at 7 bases. Trimming took 4 bases from V and 3 from J; bases not matched to a gene: 7. The length of the CDR3 is 15 residues. The germline CDR1 and CDR2 sequences are SGHDN and FVKESK. CDR3 residues: CASSPTGSMTDTQYF. DNA of the CDR3: TGTGCCAGCAGCCCGACAGGGAGTATGACAGATACGCAGTATTTT.

This clonotype was seen a single time. A clone one base away is much larger, so this may be a read error. This chain links TRBV9 with TRBJ1-2; the D is unclear. Trimming stripped 3 bases from V and 4 bases from J, with 19 bases between. CDR1 and CDR2 (germline): SGDLS, YYNGEE. The CDR3 extends over 16 amino acids. CDR3 loop: CASSDSHNQALYGYTF. Here the CDR3 DNA reads TGTGCCAGCAGCGATTCCCACAATCAAGCCCTCTATGGCTACACCTTC. Together with reference TRBV9 and TRBJ1-2, the CDR3 gives the full variable domain: DSGVTQTPKHLITATGQRVTLRCSPRSGDLSVYWYQQSLDQGLQFLIQYYNGEERAKGNILERFSAQQFPDLHSELNLSSLELGDSALYFCASSDSHNQALYGYTFGSGTRLTVV.

Ten or more counts support this clonotype. This chain links TRBV7-2 with TRBJ2-3; the D is unclear. This CDR3 contains 13 residues. Trimming took 7 bases from V and 4 from J, leaving 12 bases between them. CDR1 is SGHTA and CDR2 is FQGNSA in the germline V gene. CDR3 nucleotide sequence: TGTGCCAGCACCCGGCCCGACGCAGATACGCAGTATTTT. Translated: CASTRPDADTQYF.

The rearrangement links TRBV30 to TRBJ2-3, with D unresolved. V lost 1 base, J lost 2 bases, and 10 bases lay in between. This CDR3 has 14 residues. Per the germline V gene, CDR1 is GTSNPN and CDR2 is SVGIG (reference sequence). The CDR3 DNA reads TGTGCCTGGAGTGCTCACGCCCTCACAGATACGCAGTATTTT. Protein sequence: CAWSAHALTDTQYF.

This clonotype appeared a few times. The chain carries TRBV20-1 and TRBJ2-1; 10 positions match TRBD2. There are 17 residues in the CDR3. The V and J ends lost 0 bases and 7 bases, in that order; junction bases with no gene match: 12. Germline CDR1 is DFQATT and CDR2 is SNEGSKA (reference sequence). The CDR3: CSARDPPSGRAGNEQFF. CDR3 DNA sequence: TGCAGTGCTAGAGATCCCCCAAGCGGGAGGGCCGGGAATGAGCAGTTCTTC.

This clonotype appeared a few times. V and J are TRBV2 and TRBJ1-1; D remains ambiguous. The CDR3 is 14 amino acids. The germline V and J ends were trimmed by 9 bases and 0 bases, with 14 bases remaining between them. Germline-derived CDR1 and CDR2 are SNHLY and FYNNEI. The CDR3 spells CASLTTALNTEAFF. The CDR3, as DNA: TGTGCCAGTCTCACGACCGCGCTGAACACTGAAGCTTTCTTT.

Only a few counts were recorded for this clonotype. The chain links TRBV30 to TRBJ2-2; 8 positions agree with TRBD2. Unmatched junction bases numbered 17, after V lost 3 bases and J lost 5 bases. This CDR3 comprises 18 residues. Germline lookup yields CDR1 GTSNPN and CDR2 SVGIG (reference sequence). The CDR3 here is CAWRGSGPGLVSTGELFF. In DNA, the CDR3 is TGTGCCTGGAGAGGATCTGGGCCGGGACTAGTGTCAACCGGGGAGCTGTTTTTT.